This T cell receptor beta chain was recorded in a study of cytomegalovirus exposure and HLA in healthy donors. Both 60 Vbeta primers and 13 Jbeta primers went into the PCR. Only in-frame clones appear in the TCRdb table, and some are missing; sequencing was by immunoSEQ multiplex PCR. The table records some 110,000 clones, 60% to 85% of them present only once. The CDR3 spans 17 residues. Germline loops: CDR1 MGHRA, CDR2 YSYEKL. Trimming left V 0 bases short and J 3 bases short, with 18 bases between. All donors participated as healthy donors of bone marrow. The sample was PBMCs. V gene TRBV4-1 combines with J gene TRBJ2-7; D may be TRBD2 (7 bases). This sequence originates from a man aged 50-59 years in good health and CMV-seropositive. The CDR3 DNA sequence: TGCGCCAGCAGCCAAGATGTATCCGGGGGGCCTCTCTACGAGCAGTACTTC. Its translation is CASSQDVSGGPLYEQYF.